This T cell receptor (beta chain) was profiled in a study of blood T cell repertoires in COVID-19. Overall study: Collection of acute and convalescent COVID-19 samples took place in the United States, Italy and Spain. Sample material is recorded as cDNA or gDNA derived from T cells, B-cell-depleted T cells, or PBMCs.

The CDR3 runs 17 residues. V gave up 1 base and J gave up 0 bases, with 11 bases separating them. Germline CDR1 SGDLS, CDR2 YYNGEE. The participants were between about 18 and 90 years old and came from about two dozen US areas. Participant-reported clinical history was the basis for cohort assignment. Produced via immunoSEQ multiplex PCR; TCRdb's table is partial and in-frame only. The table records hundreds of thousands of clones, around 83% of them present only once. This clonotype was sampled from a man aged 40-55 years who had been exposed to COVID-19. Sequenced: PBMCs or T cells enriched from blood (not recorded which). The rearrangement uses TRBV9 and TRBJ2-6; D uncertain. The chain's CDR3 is CASSVWPRSSGANVLTF. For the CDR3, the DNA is TGTGCCAGCAGCGTATGGCCCCGGAGCTCTGGGGCCAACGTCCTGACTTTC. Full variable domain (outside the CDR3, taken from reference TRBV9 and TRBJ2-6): DSGVTQTPKHLITATGQRVTLRCSPRSGDLSVYWYQQSLDQGLQFLIQYYNGEERAKGNILERFSAQQFPDLHSELNLSSLELGDSALYFCASSVWPRSSGANVLTFGAGSRLTVL.